This T cell receptor beta chain was observed in a study of blood T cell repertoires in COVID-19. The germline V gene has CDR1 SEHNR and CDR2 FQNEAQ (reference sequence). The CDR3 is made up of 16 amino acids. The V end was cut by 0 bases, the J end by 4 bases, with 15 bases between. Assay: immunoSEQ multiplex PCR; the TCRdb copy retains only in-frame clones and omits some. This table holds about 110,000 clones, just over 70% found once. This clone occurred many times. Sequenced: peripheral blood. This receptor was taken from a woman aged 40 to 49 with acute or convalescent COVID-19. This sequence joins TRBV7-9 and TRBJ1-1, with a weak D call TRBD1 (6 bases). In nucleotides, the CDR3 is TGTGCCAGCAGCTTAGCGAATGCAGGGGTGATCACTGAAGCTTTCTTT. Amino acids: CASSLANAGVITEAFF.